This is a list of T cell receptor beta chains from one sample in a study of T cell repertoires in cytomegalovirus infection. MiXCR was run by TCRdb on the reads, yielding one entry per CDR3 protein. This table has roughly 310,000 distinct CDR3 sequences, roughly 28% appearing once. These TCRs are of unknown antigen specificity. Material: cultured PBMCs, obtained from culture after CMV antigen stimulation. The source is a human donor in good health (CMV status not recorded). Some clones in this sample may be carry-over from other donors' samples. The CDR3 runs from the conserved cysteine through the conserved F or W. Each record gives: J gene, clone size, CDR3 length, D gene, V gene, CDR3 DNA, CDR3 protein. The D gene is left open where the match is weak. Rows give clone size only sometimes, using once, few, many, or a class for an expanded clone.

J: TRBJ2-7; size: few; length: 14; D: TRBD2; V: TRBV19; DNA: TGTGCCAGTAGCCGGGGGGGAGGACCCTACGAGCAGTACTTC; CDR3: CASSRGGGPYEQYF
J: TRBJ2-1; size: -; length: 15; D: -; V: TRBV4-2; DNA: TGTGCCAGCAGCCCGAATTCGGGACTCGACAATGAGCAGTTCTTC; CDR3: CASSPNSGLDNEQFF
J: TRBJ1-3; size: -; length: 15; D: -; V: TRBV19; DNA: TGTGCCAGTAGTATCGGAGACAGCTCTGGAAACACCATATATTTT; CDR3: CASSIGDSSGNTIYF
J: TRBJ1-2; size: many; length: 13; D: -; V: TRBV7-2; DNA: TGTGCCAGCAGCTTACCGGACAGCTATGGCTACACCTTC; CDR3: CASSLPDSYGYTF
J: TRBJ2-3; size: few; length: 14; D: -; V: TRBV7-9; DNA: TGTGCCAGCATTTTATCGGGGGAGAAAGATACGCAGTATTTT; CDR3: CASILSGEKDTQYF
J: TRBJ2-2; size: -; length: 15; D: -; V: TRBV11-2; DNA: TGTGCCAGCAGCTCCCTCAGGGAGCGTGTGGGGGAGCTGTTTTTT; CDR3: CASSSLRERVGELFF
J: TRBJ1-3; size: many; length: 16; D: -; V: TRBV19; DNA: TGTGCCAGTAGTATAGACATACTGGCCTCTGGAAACACCATATATTTT; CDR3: CASSIDILASGNTIYF
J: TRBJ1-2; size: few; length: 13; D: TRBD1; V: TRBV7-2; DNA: TGTGCCAGCAGTCGCGGACAGGGCTATGGCTACACCTTC; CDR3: CASSRGQGYGYTF
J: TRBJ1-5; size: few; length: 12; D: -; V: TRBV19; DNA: TGTGCCAGTAGTATAGGGTATCAGCCCCAGCATTTT; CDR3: CASSIGYQPQHF
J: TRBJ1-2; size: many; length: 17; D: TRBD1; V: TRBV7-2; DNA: TGTGCCAGCAGCTTAGGCCGGGACAGGCTTTGGGGAGATGGCTACACCTTC; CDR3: CASSLGRDRLWGDGYTF
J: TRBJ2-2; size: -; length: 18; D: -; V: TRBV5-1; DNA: TGCGCCAGCAGCTTGGCTCTGTCCGGGACGGAGAACACCGGGGAGCTGTTTTTT; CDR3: CASSLALSGTENTGELFF
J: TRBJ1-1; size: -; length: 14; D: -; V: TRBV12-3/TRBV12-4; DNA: TGTGCCAGCAGTTCGGCAGGGTGGGTCACTGAAGCTTTCTTT; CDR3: CASSSAGWVTEAFF
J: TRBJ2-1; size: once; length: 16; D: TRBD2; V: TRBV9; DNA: TGTGCCAGCAGCGTAGTGGGACTAACGATGTACAATGAGCAGTTCTTC; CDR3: CASSVVGLTMYNEQFF
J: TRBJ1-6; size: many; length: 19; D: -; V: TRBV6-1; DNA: TGTGCCAGCAGTGAGAGGACAGTGGGCTTGAGCTCCTATAATTCACCCCTCCACTTT; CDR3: CASSERTVGLSSYNSPLHF
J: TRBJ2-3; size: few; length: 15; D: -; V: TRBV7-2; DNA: TGTGCCAGCAGCTTAGAATCGCGGCGCACAGATACGCAGTATTTT; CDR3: CASSLESRRTDTQYF
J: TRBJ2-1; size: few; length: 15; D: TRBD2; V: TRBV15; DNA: TGTGCCACCAGCAGGACTAGCGGGATGTACAATGAGCAGTTCTTC; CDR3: CATSRTSGMYNEQFF
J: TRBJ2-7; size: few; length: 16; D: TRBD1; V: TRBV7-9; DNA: TGTGCCAGCAGCTTCTGGAAGGGGACAGATTTTTACGAGCAGTACTTC; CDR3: CASSFWKGTDFYEQYF
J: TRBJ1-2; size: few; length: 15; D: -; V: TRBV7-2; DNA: TGTGCCAGCAGCCCCTCGAGTGGGGCCACCGTAGGCTACACCTTC; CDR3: CASSPSSGATVGYTF
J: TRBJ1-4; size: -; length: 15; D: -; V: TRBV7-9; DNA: TGTGCCAGCAGATTCGGGACCACAGAAGGCGAAAAACTGTTTTTT; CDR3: CASRFGTTEGEKLFF
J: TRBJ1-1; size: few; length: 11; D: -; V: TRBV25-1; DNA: TGTGCCAGCAGTGCCAACAGGGAGGCTTTCTTT; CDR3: CASSANREAFF
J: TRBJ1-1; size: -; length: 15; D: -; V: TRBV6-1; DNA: TGTGCCAGCAGTGAACTACAGGGTTGGAACACTGAAGCTTTCTTT; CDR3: CASSELQGWNTEAFF
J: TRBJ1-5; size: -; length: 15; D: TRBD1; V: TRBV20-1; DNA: TGCAGTGCTAGGTTGTACGGACAGGGTCTTCAGCCCCAGCATTTT; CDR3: CSARLYGQGLQPQHF
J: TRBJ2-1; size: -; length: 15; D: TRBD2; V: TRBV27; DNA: TGTGCCAGCAGTTTAGGGACTAGCGGGAATAGTGAGCAGTTCTTC; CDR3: CASSLGTSGNSEQFF
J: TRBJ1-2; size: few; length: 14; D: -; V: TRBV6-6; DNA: TGTGCCAGCAGCCCTGACAGGACCTCCTATGGCTACACCTTC; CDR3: CASSPDRTSYGYTF
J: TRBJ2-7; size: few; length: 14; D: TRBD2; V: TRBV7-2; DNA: TGTGCCAGCAGCCTGACTAGCGGCTTGGGCGAGCAGTACTTC; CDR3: CASSLTSGLGEQYF
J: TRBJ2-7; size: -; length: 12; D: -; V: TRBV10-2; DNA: TGCGCCAGCAGTGAGCCCAAATCTAGAGGGTACTTC; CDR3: CASSEPKSRGYF
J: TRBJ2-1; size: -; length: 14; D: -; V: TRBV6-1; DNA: TGTGCCAGCAGTGAGAGGGGGGGGAACGATGAGCAGTTCTTC; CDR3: CASSERGGNDEQFF
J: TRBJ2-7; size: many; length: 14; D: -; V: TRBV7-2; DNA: TGTGCCAGCGCCGCCCTGCAGGGATCCTACGAGCAGTACTTC; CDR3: CASAALQGSYEQYF
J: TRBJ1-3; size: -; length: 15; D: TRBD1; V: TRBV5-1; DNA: TGCGCCAGCAGCTCACAGGGGATCTCTGGAAACACCATATATTTT; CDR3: CASSSQGISGNTIYF
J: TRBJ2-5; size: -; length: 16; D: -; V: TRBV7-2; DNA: TGTGCCAGCAGCACATTTACTCAGGGTTTTGGGGAGACCCAGTACTTC; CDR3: CASSTFTQGFGETQYF
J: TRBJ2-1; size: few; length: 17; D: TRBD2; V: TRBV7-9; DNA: TGTGCCAGCAGCTTAGAGGAGGGGCTAGCGGCCTACAATGAGCAGTTCTTC; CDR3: CASSLEEGLAAYNEQFF
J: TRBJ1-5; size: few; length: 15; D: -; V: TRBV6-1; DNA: TGTGCCAGCATCGGTCAGGGCGTCGGCAATCAGCCCCAGCATTTT; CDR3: CASIGQGVGNQPQHF
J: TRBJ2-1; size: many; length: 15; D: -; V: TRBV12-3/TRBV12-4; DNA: TGTGCCAGCAGCCCTCTTTGGAGCTCCTACAATGAGCAGTTCTTC; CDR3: CASSPLWSSYNEQFF
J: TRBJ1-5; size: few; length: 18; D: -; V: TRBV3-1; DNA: TGTGCCAGCAGCCAAGAAGCCCCCGGGACCAGTGAGAATCAGCCCCAGCATTTT; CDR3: CASSQEAPGTSENQPQHF
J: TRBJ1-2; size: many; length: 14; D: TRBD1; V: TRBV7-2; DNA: TGTGCCAGCAGCTCAGCGGGACAGGGCTATGGCTACACCTTC; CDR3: CASSSAGQGYGYTF
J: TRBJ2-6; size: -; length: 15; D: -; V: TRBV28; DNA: TGTGCCAGCAGTCCCCCACTCTCTGGGGCCAACGTCCTGACTTTC; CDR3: CASSPPLSGANVLTF
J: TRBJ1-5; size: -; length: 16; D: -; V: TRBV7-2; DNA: TGTGCCAGCAGCTTATGGGGGATGGGTGGCAATCAGCCCCAGCATTTT; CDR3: CASSLWGMGGNQPQHF
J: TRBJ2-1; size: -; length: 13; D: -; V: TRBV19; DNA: TGTGCCAGTAGTACAGGTATCTACAATGAGCAGTTCTTC; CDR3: CASSTGIYNEQFF
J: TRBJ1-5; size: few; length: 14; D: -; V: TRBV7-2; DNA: TGTGCCAGCAGCTCTCAGAGTAGCAATCAGCCCCAGCATTTT; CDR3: CASSSQSSNQPQHF
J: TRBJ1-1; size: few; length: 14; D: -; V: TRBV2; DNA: TGTGCCAGCAGTGAAGGCGCTCTGAACACTGAAGCTTTCTTT; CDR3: CASSEGALNTEAFF